The 32 T cell receptor beta chains listed next were all sequenced from one sample in a study of shared clonotypes between healthy human individuals. CD45RO negativity and positive selection for CCR7 defined naive CD8 cells, a population that excluded terminally differentiated effector memory CD45RA+ cells. Generated by immunoSEQ multiplex PCR, the TCRdb table keeps only in-frame clones and is missing some. The sample yields roughly 890,000 clones, 92% seen once. Sequenced: naive CD8+ T cells sorted from blood. The receptors come from a man in his thirties or forties in good health.

V is TRBV11-2 and J is TRBJ1-1; weak D call: TRBD1 (6 bases). Germline V gene sequence: CDR1 SGHAT, CDR2 FQNNGV. With 1 base removed from V and 1 base from J, the gap between germline ends came to 16 bases. The CDR3 contains 17 residues. The CDR3 loop reads CASSLGGGAGWNTEAFF. CDR3 coding DNA: TGTGCCAGCAGCTTAGGAGGGGGGGCAGGCTGGAACACTGAAGCTTTCTTT.

This sequence joins TRBV10-1 and TRBJ2-7; 8 bases fit TRBD2. V trimming: 5 bases; J trimming: 0 bases; junction bases outside the gene matches: 12. CDR3 length: 17 residues. Germline V gene lookup returns CDR1 WNHNN and CDR2 SYGVQD (reference sequence). The CDR3 loop is CASSSSEAGVTSYEQYF. CDR3 in DNA: TGCGCCAGCAGTTCCTCCGAAGCGGGAGTCACCTCCTACGAGCAGTACTTC.

The genes are TRBV28 and TRBJ2-5, with a weak D call TRBD2 (5 bases). V lost 4 bases and J lost 5, with 17 bases in between. In germline, CDR1 is MDHEN, CDR2 SYDVKM. The CDR3 is 15 amino acids. The CDR3 DNA reads as TGTGCCAGCAGTTCTAGAGGGAATAGGAGGGAGACCCAGTACTTC. Its translation is CASSSRGNRRETQYF.

J is TRBJ1-2 and V is TRBV27, with D maybe TRBD1 (6 bases). With 5 bases removed from V and 6 bases from J, the gap between germline ends came to 22 bases. The germline gives CDR1 MNHEY, CDR2 SMNVEV (reference sequence). This CDR3 has 16 amino acids. In DNA, the CDR3 is TGTGCCAGCAGTACACTCCCCCAGGGGTTGCGGGATGGCTACACCTTC. This translates into CASSTLPQGLRDGYTF.

The V and J genes are TRBV7-6 and TRBJ2-7, with D possibly matching TRBD1 (7 bases). The germline CDR1 and CDR2 sequences are SGHVS and FNYEAQ. Trimming cost V 6 bases and J 5 bases, with 14 bases left between them. This CDR3 contains 13 residues. The DNA of the CDR3 is TGTGCCAGCAGTCAGGGGGGCCAGAACGAGCAGTACTTC. It codes for CASSQGGQNEQYF.

The sample holds one count of this clone. The chain combines TRBV21-1 with TRBJ1-1. TRBV21-1 is designated a pseudogene. There are 13 residues in the CDR3. The CDR3 coding sequence is TGTGCCAGCAGTAGACCGGGGAACACTGAAGCTTTCTTT. Protein: CASSRPGNTEAFF.

The chain joins TRBV5-4 to TRBJ2-5, with D maybe TRBD2 (5 bases). Germline loops: CDR1 SGHNT, CDR2 YYREEE (reference sequence). The CDR3 spans 16 residues. Trimming left V 1 base short and J 2 bases short, with 15 bases between. CDR3 residues: CASSLTGNGLQETQYF. The DNA for the CDR3 is TGTGCCAGCAGCTTGACGGGAAATGGACTTCAAGAGACCCAGTACTTC.

The rearrangement uses TRBV2 and TRBJ2-7; D is unresolved. The V end was cut by 7 bases, the J end by 4 bases, with 8 bases between. CDR3 length equals 11 residues. CDR1 and CDR2 from the germline V gene are SNHLY and FYNNEI. The CDR3 bases are TGTGCCAGCAATGGCGAGTACGAGCAGTACTTC. It specifies CASNGEYEQYF.

The chain links TRBV5-1 to TRBJ2-5; the match to TRBD2 covers 10 bases. J lost 5 bases, V lost 1 base, and 5 bases had no gene match. Germline assignment: CDR1 SGHRS and CDR2 YFSETQ. The CDR3 runs 15 residues. This chain's CDR3 is CASSLSSGSLETQYF. The CDR3 DNA reads as TGCGCCAGCAGCTTGTCTAGCGGGAGTTTGGAGACCCAGTACTTC.

The rearrangement joins TRBV7-9 to TRBJ1-1, with 7 bases fitting TRBD1. Looked up from germline, CDR1 is SEHNR and CDR2 is FQNEAQ (reference sequence). This CDR3 spans 15 amino acids. The V and J ends lost 3 bases and 2 bases, in that order; junction bases with no gene match: 6. The CDR3 bases are TGTGCCAGCAGCTTTTGGACAGGAGCCAACACTGAAGCTTTCTTT. Translation: CASSFWTGANTEAFF.

The V gene is TRBV7-2, the J gene TRBJ2-2; D not resolved. The CDR3 covers 16 residues. V shed 1 base and J shed 2 bases, with 11 bases lying between them. Germline lookup yields CDR1 SGHTA and CDR2 FQGNSA. The DNA of the CDR3 is TGTGCCAGCAGCTTAGAATCTTGGTACAACACCGGGGAGCTGTTTTTT. Residues: CASSLESWYNTGELFF.

The chain uses TRBV19 and TRBJ2-7; D unclear. Germline V lookup: CDR1 LNHDA, CDR2 SQIVND (reference sequence). The germline V and J ends were trimmed by 4 bases and 3 bases, with 13 bases remaining between them. CDR3 length equals 14 residues. CDR3 sequence (DNA): TGTGCCAGTAGTACCGTCTTTGGGGACTACGAGCAGTACTTC. The encoded protein is CASSTVFGDYEQYF.

Only one count was recorded for this clone. The chain joins TRBV5-1 to TRBJ2-3; 16 positions agree with TRBD2. The J segment lost 3 bases and the V segment lost 0 bases, leaving 7 bases of the junction unmatched. This CDR3 contains 19 residues. Germline CDR1 and CDR2: SGHRS and YFSETQ. The CDR3 DNA reads TGCGCCAGCAGCTTGGAGGGACTAGCGGGAGGGCCGGTAACAGATACGCAGTATTTT. Its protein product is CASSLEGLAGGPVTDTQYF.

The V call is TRBV7-7, the J call TRBJ2-2, with 10 bases lining up with TRBD1. Germline V CDR1 and CDR2: SSHAT, FNYEAQ (reference sequence). The V and J ends lost 5 bases and 6 bases, in that order; junction bases with no gene match: 9. The CDR3 totals 16 residues. CDR3 protein: CASSVEGQGLAGELFF. The DNA of the CDR3 is TGTGCCAGCAGCGTTGAGGGACAGGGGTTAGCCGGGGAGCTGTTTTTT.

This clone showed up just once. The rearrangement uses TRBV7-2 and TRBJ2-4; D is undetermined. This CDR3 region has 12 residues. Trimming removed 3 bases at V and 1 base at J, with 1 base between. Germline loops: CDR1 SGHTA, CDR2 FQGNSA. The CDR3 region is CASSLAKNIQYF. The CDR3 DNA sequence: TGTGCCAGCAGCTTGGCCAAAAACATTCAGTACTTC.

The sample holds a few counts of this clone. The chain uses TRBV27 and TRBJ2-7; 11 bases align to TRBD1. Trimming at V came to 8 bases and at J to 3 bases, leaving 9 bases not matched to a gene. CDR1 and CDR2 from the germline V gene are MNHEY and SMNVEV (reference sequence). This CDR3 is built from 15 residues. This chain's CDR3 is CASGPTGTGGYEQYF. The CDR3 nucleotides read TGTGCCAGCGGACCAACCGGGACAGGGGGCTACGAGCAGTACTTC.

The chain is built from TRBV6-6 and TRBJ1-1; D call uncertain. This CDR3 is built from 13 residues. CDR1 is MNHNY, CDR2 SVGAGI, per germline (reference sequence). V was pared by 5 bases and J by 1 base, with 8 bases between. CDR3 DNA sequence: TGTGCCAGCAGTAATTCGAGGAACACTGAAGCTTTCTTT. It is translated as CASSNSRNTEAFF.

The chain carries TRBV2 and TRBJ1-2; no definite D call. Trimming took 4 bases from V and 7 from J, leaving 19 bases between them. Germline values: CDR1 SNHLY, CDR2 FYNNEI. The CDR3 runs to 15 residues. CDR3 residues: CASSGEFRAIVGYTF. The CDR3 region has the DNA TGTGCCAGCAGTGGGGAGTTCCGGGCCATAGTTGGCTACACCTTC.

This sequence joins TRBV9 and TRBJ2-7; TRBD2 is a possible D gene (6 bases). The germline V and J ends were trimmed by 0 bases and 1 base, with 11 bases remaining between them. The CDR3 runs to 15 residues. The V gene's germline CDR1 is SGDLS and CDR2 YYNGEE. The CDR3 loop is CASSVEAGTSYEQYF. The CDR3 DNA reads as TGTGCCAGCAGCGTAGAGGCAGGGACTTCCTACGAGCAGTACTTC.

J is TRBJ2-3 and V is TRBV29-1; 7 bases line up with TRBD2. The CDR3 spans 12 residues. V was clipped by 4 bases and J by 13 bases; unmatched bases: 11. The germline gives CDR1 SQVTM, CDR2 ANQGSEA. The CDR3 DNA follows: TGCAGCGTTGCTGCTAGCGGAGCCTCCGAGTATTTT. Its protein product is CSVAASGASEYF.

The rearrangement uses TRBV10-1 and TRBJ2-1; no firm D call. CDR1 WNHNN and CDR2 SYGVQD come from the germline V gene (reference sequence). The V and J ends lost 0 bases and 6 bases respectively, with 3 bases between them. This CDR3 is built from 12 residues. Written as DNA, the CDR3 is TGCGCCAGCAGTGAGTCCCTCAATGAGCAGTTCTTC. As protein: CASSESLNEQFF.

The chain uses TRBV15 and TRBJ1-4; D is undetermined. V was cut by 6 bases and J by 0 bases, with 5 bases left in between. Germline V gene data show CDR1 as LNHNV and CDR2 as YYDKDF (reference sequence). The CDR3 consists of 13 residues. The CDR3 sequence is CATRRATNEKLFF. For the CDR3, the DNA is TGTGCCACCAGGAGGGCAACTAATGAAAAACTGTTTTTT.

This clone was detected once. The V gene is TRBV27, the J gene TRBJ2-1, with D perhaps assigned TRBD1 or TRBD2 (6 bases each). The CDR3 contains 15 residues. CDR1 is MNHEY and CDR2 is SMNVEV in the germline V gene (reference sequence). With 4 bases removed from V and 0 bases from J, the gap between germline ends came to 10 bases. CDR3 region: CASSSGASSYNEQFF. CDR3 coding DNA: TGTGCCAGCAGTTCGGGGGCTAGCTCCTACAATGAGCAGTTCTTC.

The chain carries TRBV7-2 and TRBJ2-7; D is undetermined. The CDR3 contains 13 residues. In germline, CDR1 is SGHTA, CDR2 FQGNSA. The V gene lost 3 bases and the J gene lost 0 bases, with 6 bases spanning the gap. For the CDR3, the DNA is TGTGCCAGCAGCTTGAACCCCTCCTACGAGCAGTACTTC. Translated, it gives CASSLNPSYEQYF. The entire variable domain, with the rest obtained from reference TRBV7-2 and TRBJ2-7, is as follows: GAGVSQSPSNKVTEKGKDVELRCDPISGHTALYWYRQSLGQGLEFLIYFQGNSAPDKSGLPSDRFSAERTGGSVSTLTIQRTQQEDSAVYLCASSLNPSYEQYFGPGTRLTVT.

This chain uses TRBV27 with TRBJ2-1, with a possible D match to TRBD2 (5 bases). Per germline, CDR1 MNHEY and CDR2 SMNVEV (reference sequence). V lost 2 bases and J 9 bases, leaving 11 bases between the germline ends. There are 13 residues in the CDR3. The CDR3 sequence: CASSLGAAGEQFF. CDR3 bases: TGTGCCAGCAGTTTAGGAGCGGCAGGTGAGCAGTTCTTC.

This chain uses TRBV28 with TRBJ2-7, with TRBD2 identical over 13 bases. Germline-derived CDR1 and CDR2 are MDHEN and SYDVKM. V shed 9 bases and J 9 bases; nucleotides not matched to a gene: 8. This CDR3 spans 13 amino acids. The CDR3 is CARLGLAGVGQYF. CDR3 bases: TGTGCCAGACTAGGACTAGCGGGAGTCGGGCAGTACTTC.

V gene TRBV28 combines with J gene TRBJ2-7, with unresolved D. The V gene lost 10 bases and the J gene lost 2 bases, with 9 bases spanning the gap. The V gene's germline CDR1 is MDHEN and CDR2 SYDVKM. The CDR3 has 11 amino acids. Here the CDR3 DNA reads TGTGCCACCCAAACCGCCTACGAGCAGTACTTC. Amino acid sequence: CATQTAYEQYF.

The chain has TRBV28 and TRBJ2-7; 8 positions match TRBD2. Trimming at V came to 1 base and at J to 4 bases, leaving 9 bases not matched to a gene. This CDR3 has 16 residues. CDR1 and CDR2 (germline): MDHEN, SYDVKM. CDR3 sequence (DNA): TGTGCCAGCAGTTTATTCCGAGCGGGAGAAGAGTACGAGCAGTACTTC. Protein product: CASSLFRAGEEYEQYF.

The chain joins TRBV4-1 to TRBJ2-7; D may match TRBD1 or TRBD2 (5 bases each). The CDR3 length is 15 residues. CDR1 and CDR2 from the germline V gene are MGHRA and YSYEKL. Trimming stripped 0 bases from V and 3 bases from J, with 12 bases between. The CDR3 sequence is CASSQEGTPYYEQYF. CDR3 in DNA: TGCGCCAGCAGCCAAGAGGGGACGCCTTACTACGAGCAGTACTTC.

The chain couples TRBV6-5 to TRBJ1-5; 7 positions match TRBD1. This CDR3 comprises 13 residues. CDR1 MNHEY and CDR2 SVGAGI come from the germline V gene. V dropped 5 bases and J dropped 6; count of bases not matched to a gene: 4. CDR3 nucleotide sequence: TGTGCCAGCAGTGATCCAGGGGGTCAGCCCCAGCATTTT. This translates into CASSDPGGQPQHF.

The chain uses TRBV13 and TRBJ1-1; a possible D gene is TRBD1 (6 bases). V lost 3 bases to trimming and J lost 6 bases, with 14 bases between them. The length of the CDR3 is 14 residues. CDR1 is PRHDT and CDR2 is FYEKMQ in the germline V gene (reference sequence). DNA of the CDR3: TGTGCCAGCAGCTTCAGGGGCGTGTTCGCTGAAGCTTTCTTT. Its protein product is CASSFRGVFAEAFF.

This clone was detected only a few times. The V gene is TRBV10-1, the J gene TRBJ2-7; the match to TRBD1 covers 8 bases. The germline CDR1 and CDR2 sequences are WNHNN and SYGVQD (reference sequence). Unmatched junction bases numbered 17, after V lost 7 bases and J lost 3 bases. This CDR3 is 17 amino acids long. This CDR3 reads CASKVGSRDRRHYEQYF. The CDR3 region has the DNA TGCGCCAGCAAGGTGGGGTCGCGGGACAGGCGCCACTACGAGCAGTACTTC.